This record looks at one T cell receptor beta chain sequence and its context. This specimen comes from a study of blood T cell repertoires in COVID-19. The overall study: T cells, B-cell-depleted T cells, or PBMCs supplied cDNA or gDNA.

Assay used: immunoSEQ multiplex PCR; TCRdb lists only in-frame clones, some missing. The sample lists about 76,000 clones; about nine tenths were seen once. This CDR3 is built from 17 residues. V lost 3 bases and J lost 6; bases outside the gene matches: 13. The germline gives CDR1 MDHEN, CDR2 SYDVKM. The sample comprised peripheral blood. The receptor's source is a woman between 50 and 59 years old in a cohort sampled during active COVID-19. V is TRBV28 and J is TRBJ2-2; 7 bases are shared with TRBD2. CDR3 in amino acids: CASSFWKGGRGAGELFF. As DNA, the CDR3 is TGTGCCAGCAGTTTTTGGAAGGGCGGGAGAGGAGCCGGGGAGCTGTTTTTT.